Following are 32 T cell receptor beta chains from one sample sequenced in a study of blood T cell repertoires in COVID-19. Only in-frame clones appear in the TCRdb table, and some are missing; sequencing was by immunoSEQ multiplex PCR. Of 250,000 to 400,000 clones listed, around 88% are singletons. Material: peripheral blood. All receptors derive from a woman in her 30s with COVID-19, enrolled during active disease.

This clone was counted once. This chain uses TRBV29-1 with TRBJ2-5, with a tentative D call TRBD2 (6 bases). The germline V gene has CDR1 SQVTM and CDR2 ANQGSEA. V was clipped by 7 bases and J by 5 bases, with 17 bases between them. This CDR3 contains 13 residues. The CDR3 spells CSARRDTGETQYF. The CDR3 DNA reads as TGCAGCGCTAGGAGGGATACTGGGGAGACCCAGTACTTC.

The chain recombines TRBV4-1 with TRBJ2-1, with 9 nucleotides matching TRBD2. CDR3 length: 14 amino acids. The J segment lost 9 bases and the V segment lost 0 bases, leaving 3 bases of the junction unmatched. Germline-derived CDR1 and CDR2 are MGHRA and YSYEKL. The CDR3 nucleotides are TGCGCCAGCAGCCAAGACCCTAGCGGGGTTGAGCAGTTCTTC. Its protein product is CASSQDPSGVEQFF.

The chain combines TRBV5-8 with TRBJ1-4, with D unresolved. CDR1 and CDR2 from the germline V gene are SGHTS and YDEGEE. The CDR3 loop spans 17 amino acids. V lost 2 bases and J 5 bases, leaving 19 bases between the germline ends. CDR3 amino acids: CASSFGRLAWSNEKLFF. Written as DNA, the CDR3 is TGTGCCAGCAGCTTCGGGCGTCTAGCGTGGTCCAATGAAAAACTGTTTTTT.

This clone came up once. The chain employs TRBV19 and TRBJ2-5; weak D call: TRBD2 (6 bases). With 3 bases removed from V and 5 bases from J, the gap between germline ends came to 16 bases. The CDR3 is 15 residues long. Germline CDR1 and CDR2: LNHDA and SQIVND (reference sequence). CDR3 region: CASSILAGSPETQYF. The CDR3, as DNA: TGTGCCAGTAGTATTCTTGCGGGGAGTCCGGAGACCCAGTACTTC.

V usage is TRBV18 and J usage is TRBJ2-7; a possible D gene is TRBD1 (5 bases). This CDR3 comprises 14 residues. Trimming stripped 2 bases from V and 6 bases from J, with 14 bases between. Per germline, CDR1 KGHSH and CDR2 LQKENI. CDR3 loop: CASSPGVVRGEQYV. The CDR3, as DNA: TGTGCCAGCTCACCAGGAGTCGTAAGGGGCGAGCAGTACGTC.

This clone is a singleton in its sample. The rearrangement joins TRBV7-8 to TRBJ2-4, with TRBD2 identical over 7 bases. The germline gives CDR1 SGHVS, CDR2 FQNEAQ. The V and J ends lost 2 bases and 8 bases, in that order; junction bases with no gene match: 3. The CDR3 spans 13 residues. This CDR3 reads CASSLPGRDIQYF. The CDR3 DNA follows: TGTGCCAGCAGCTTACCAGGGAGGGACATTCAGTACTTC.

J is TRBJ2-3 and V is TRBV5-4; D possibly corresponds to TRBD2 (7 bases). The CDR3 runs 17 residues. From germline, CDR1 is SGHNT and CDR2 YYREEE (reference sequence). Trimming removed 5 bases from V and 0 bases from J, with 19 bases in between. The CDR3 loop reads CASSGGGRGISTDTQYF. CDR3 DNA sequence: TGTGCCAGCAGTGGCGGGGGCCGGGGCATAAGCACAGATACGCAGTATTTT. The full variable domain, completed using reference TRBV5-4 and TRBJ2-3, is ETGVTQSPTHLIKTRGQQVTLRCSSQSGHNTVSWYQQALGQGPQFIFQYYREEENGRGNFPPRFSGLQFPNYSSELNVNALELDDSALYLCASSGGGRGISTDTQYFGPGTRLTVL.

This clone has only a few counts. CDR3 DNA: TGCGCCAGCAGCTTGGCGGGACAGGGATATGGAAACACCATATATTTT. It specifies CASSLAGQGYGNTIYF. V and J are TRBV5-1 and TRBJ1-3; 9 nucleotides line up with TRBD1. The length of the CDR3 is 16 residues. CDR1 is SGHRS, CDR2 YFSETQ, per germline. Trimming at V came to 0 bases and at J to 3 bases, leaving 4 bases not matched to a gene.

The gene calls are TRBV2 and TRBJ1-1; D remains ambiguous. In germline, CDR1 is SNHLY, CDR2 FYNNEI. Trimming stripped 6 bases from V and 2 bases from J, with 7 bases between. This CDR3 is 12 amino acids long. CDR3 coding DNA: TGTGCCAGCAGGGAATTAAACACTGAAGCTTTCTTT. It yields the protein CASRELNTEAFF.

The chain combines TRBV2 with TRBJ1-1; D is undetermined. V was shortened by 6 bases and J by 4 bases, with 12 bases between the two germline ends. Germline CDR1 reads SNHLY; CDR2 reads FYNNEI. The CDR3 runs to 13 residues. The CDR3, as DNA: TGTGCCAGCAGGGTGGAGGGCAGCACTGAAGCTTTCTTT. Residues: CASRVEGSTEAFF.

The chain has TRBV6-5 and TRBJ1-1; no clear D gene. CDR3 length: 14 amino acids. Trimming took 4 bases from V and 5 from J, leaving 14 bases between them. Germline V lookup: CDR1 MNHEY, CDR2 SVGAGI. CDR3 in DNA: TGTGCCAGCAGTTCAGAGGCGCATGGTACTGAAGCTTTCTTT. Translated, it gives CASSSEAHGTEAFF.

The count of this clone is one. This chain joins TRBV3-1 (or the pseudogene TRBV3-2) and TRBJ1-2; D not resolved. The germline CDR1 and CDR2 sequences are LGHDT and YNNKEL (reference sequence). V was cut by 0 bases and J by 8 bases, with 7 bases left in between. This CDR3 contains 12 residues. The CDR3 sequence is CASSQEQWGYTF. In DNA form, the CDR3 reads TGTGCCAGCAGCCAAGAACAGTGGGGCTACACCTTC.

The rearrangement uses TRBV7-9 and TRBJ2-1, with 9 nucleotides matching TRBD2. With 1 base clipped from V and 8 bases from J, the junction kept 9 bases outside the gene matches. CDR1 and CDR2 from the germline V gene are SEHNR and FQNEAQ (reference sequence). The CDR3 is made up of 16 amino acids. The CDR3 protein is CASSLGDSGGLDEQFF. The CDR3 DNA sequence: TGTGCCAGCAGCTTAGGTGATAGCGGGGGCCTCGATGAGCAGTTCTTC.

The rearrangement joins TRBV7-2 to TRBJ2-7, with TRBD1 as a possible D gene (5 bases). Trimming took 1 base from V and 6 from J, leaving 10 bases between them. CDR3 size: 13 residues. Germline V gene lookup returns CDR1 SGHTA and CDR2 FQGNSA. CDR3 sequence (DNA): TGTGCCAGCAGCTTAGTGCCCCAGGGCGAGCAGTACGTC. Protein sequence: CASSLVPQGEQYV.

The rearrangement joins TRBV3-1 (or the pseudogene TRBV3-2) to TRBJ1-2, with a tentative D call TRBD1 (5 bases). Germline V gene lookup returns CDR1 LGHDT and CDR2 YNNKEL (reference sequence). Trimming took off 0 bases at V and 2 bases at J, with 7 bases between the two ends. The CDR3 sequence is 14 residues long. The CDR3 bases are TGTGCCAGCAGCCAAGAAGGGGTAAACTATGGCTACACCTTC. This gives the protein CASSQEGVNYGYTF.

The rearrangement uses TRBV11-3 and TRBJ2-5; a weak D match, TRBD2 (6 bases). Per the germline V gene, CDR1 is SGHNT and CDR2 is YENEEA. The V and J ends lost 3 bases and 6 bases respectively, with 17 bases between them. The CDR3 length is 15 residues. The CDR3 spells CASSLGGTAGKTQYF. In DNA, the CDR3 is TGTGCCAGCAGCTTGGGCGGGACGGCCGGGAAGACCCAGTACTTC.

Worth noting for this clone: Other DNA sequences in the same sample also yield this CDR3. This rearrangement joins TRBV7-8 to TRBJ2-5; TRBD1 might be the D (5 bases). Germline-derived CDR1 and CDR2 are SGHVS and FQNEAQ. The V end was cut by 3 bases, the J end by 5 bases, with 7 bases between. The length of the CDR3 is 12 residues. CDR3 residues: CASSFNRETQYF. The CDR3 DNA reads as TGTGCCAGCAGCTTCAACAGGGAGACCCAGTACTTC.

V is TRBV12-3 or TRBV12-4 and J is TRBJ1-5; possible D gene TRBD1, 5 bases. Trimming took off 8 bases at V and 2 bases at J, with 10 bases between the two ends. CDR3 length: 13 amino acids. The CDR3, as DNA: TGTGCCAGCTCGTGGGGCCGCAATCAGCCCCAGCATTTT. This sequence encodes CASSWGRNQPQHF.

The CDR3 spells CASSPTGFVTGELFF. The CDR3 bases are TGTGCCAGCAGCCCGACAGGGTTCGTGACCGGGGAGCTGTTTTTT. The rearrangement links TRBV28 to TRBJ2-2; 7 nucleotides agree with TRBD1. This CDR3 region has 15 residues. V gave up 6 bases and J gave up 5 bases; unmatched junction bases: 9. CDR1 is MDHEN, CDR2 SYDVKM, per germline.

This clone has just one count. The chain employs TRBV2 and TRBJ2-5, with TRBD2 matching 9 bases. In germline, CDR1 is SNHLY, CDR2 FYNNEI. The CDR3 covers 17 residues. V lost 5 bases, J lost 1 base, and 11 bases stayed unmatched. The CDR3 DNA reads as TGTGCCAGCAGTCGAACGCCTAGCGGGAACCTCCAAGAGACCCAGTACTTC. Residues: CASSRTPSGNLQETQYF.

The chain links TRBV6-5 to TRBJ1-5; TRBD1 might be the D (5 bases). V dropped 0 bases and J dropped 5 bases, with 11 bases sitting between them. The CDR3 contains 15 residues. In germline, CDR1 is MNHEY, CDR2 SVGAGI. CDR3 in amino acids: CASSYSAGGDQPQHF. The DNA of the CDR3 is TGTGCCAGCAGTTACTCTGCGGGGGGGGATCAGCCCCAGCATTTT.

The chain's CDR3 is CASRRLAGPYEQYF. CDR3 coding DNA: TGTGCCAGCAGGAGACTAGCGGGCCCCTACGAGCAGTACTTC. The chain has TRBV6-5 and TRBJ2-7, with TRBD2 matching over 10 bases. Germline assignment: CDR1 MNHEY and CDR2 SVGAGI. The CDR3 covers 14 residues. The ends lost 6 bases at V and 2 bases at J; junction bases unmatched: 4.

The CDR3 region is CASSQSLGTGGRTGELFF. In DNA form, the CDR3 reads TGTGCCAGCAGCCAATCTCTCGGGACAGGGGGCCGGACCGGGGAGCTGTTTTTT. The chain joins TRBV7-6 to TRBJ2-2; 12 bases match TRBD1. CDR1 and CDR2 (germline): SGHVS, FNYEAQ. The CDR3 sequence is 18 residues long. J was trimmed by 5 bases and V by 5 bases; bases with no gene match: 12.

This clone was seen once. Other DNA sequences from this sample encode an identical CDR3 as well. The chain is built from TRBV11-2 and TRBJ2-5; 9 positions agree with TRBD1. This CDR3 has 14 amino acids. V gave up 3 bases and J gave up 1 base; unmatched junction bases: 0. Per germline, CDR1 SGHAT and CDR2 FQNNGV. CDR3 amino acids: CASSLDRGQETQYF. The CDR3 DNA reads as TGTGCCAGCAGCTTGGACAGGGGCCAAGAGACCCAGTACTTC.

The V and J genes are TRBV30 and TRBJ1-6, with 7 bases fitting TRBD1. After removal of 6 bases from V and 7 bases from J, the junction contained 9 bases not matched to a gene. The CDR3 length is 14 residues. Germline values: CDR1 GTSNPN, CDR2 SVGIG (reference sequence). The CDR3 nucleotides read TGTGCCTGTACCGTACAGGGGAAGAATTCACCCCTCCACTTT. Its protein product is CACTVQGKNSPLHF.

The chain has TRBV30 and TRBJ1-1; 8 positions agree with TRBD1. The CDR3 length is 12 residues. Germline lookup yields CDR1 GTSNPN and CDR2 SVGIG (reference sequence). J lost 9 bases, V lost 2 bases, and 5 bases had no gene match. For the CDR3, the DNA is TGTGCCTGGAGTCCCCGGGACAGGAAAGCTTTCTTT. Translation gives CAWSPRDRKAFF.

This rearrangement joins TRBV6-6 to TRBJ2-2, with D possibly TRBD2 on 5 matching bases. V shed 0 bases and J shed 7 bases, with 12 bases lying between them. Germline CDR1 and CDR2: MNHNY and SVGAGI (reference sequence). This CDR3 contains 15 residues. CDR3 in amino acids: CASSYSRGNLGELFF. CDR3 coding DNA: TGTGCCAGCAGTTACTCGAGAGGGAATCTCGGGGAGCTGTTTTTT.

This clone was found once. The CDR3 DNA sequence: TGCGCCAGCAGTGATGACGGACAGGGGGCCCAATCACCCCTCCACTTT. Protein sequence: CASSDDGQGAQSPLHF. The chain links TRBV10-2 to TRBJ1-6; TRBD1 agrees at 11 bases. Germline CDR1 and CDR2: WSHSY and SAAADI. The CDR3 is 16 residues long. V lost 3 bases to trimming and J lost 10 bases; unmatched junction nucleotides: 8.

The genes are TRBV2 and TRBJ2-5; perhaps TRBD1 as D (5 bases). The V gene lost 7 bases and the J gene lost 5 bases, with 20 bases spanning the gap. The CDR3 is 15 residues long. Per the germline V gene, CDR1 is SNHLY and CDR2 is FYNNEI. As DNA, the CDR3 is TGTGCCAGCACCGAGACAGTGCCTTACCGGGAGACCCAGTACTTC. Amino acids: CASTETVPYRETQYF.

This clone was recorded only once. This rearrangement joins TRBV7-8 to TRBJ1-3; 11 bases are shared with TRBD1. The CDR3 runs 18 residues. Per germline, CDR1 SGHVS and CDR2 FQNEAQ. V lost 1 base, J lost 0 bases, and 5 bases stayed unmatched. The CDR3 DNA reads TGTGCCAGCAGCTTAGGGGGGACAGGGGGACCCTCTGGAAACACCATATATTTT. Residues: CASSLGGTGGPSGNTIYF.

The V call is TRBV7-9, the J call TRBJ1-2; no definite D call. The V and J ends lost 5 bases and 8 bases respectively, with 12 bases between them. CDR3 length: 12 residues. CDR1 is SEHNR, CDR2 FQNEAQ, per germline (reference sequence). CDR3 amino acids: CASSRVDGGYTF. In DNA form, the CDR3 reads TGTGCCAGCAGCCGAGTCGACGGGGGCTACACCTTC.

The chain uses TRBV2 and TRBJ2-3; 9 bases agree with TRBD2. Germline V CDR1 and CDR2: SNHLY, FYNNEI. The CDR3 runs to 17 residues. V shed 4 bases, J shed 5 bases, and the junction held 13 bases outside the gene matches. The CDR3 coding sequence is TGTGCCAGCAGTGGCTACAGCGGGGGGACGCCCAAAGATACGCAGTATTTT. Translating it yields CASSGYSGGTPKDTQYF.